Included here is one T cell receptor (beta chain) sequence, with context. What it binds is unknown. The CDR3 is made up of 15 amino acids. CDR1 is SGHRS and CDR2 is YFSETQ in the germline V gene. The data were taken from a study of monozygotic twins with inflammatory bowel disease. Donors each contributed one blood sample measuring 2.5 ml. Study-wide results and caveats: Healthy twins shared more clonotypes with others than IBD patients, most markedly active ones.

TCRalpha along with TCRbeta cDNA was subjected to two nested PCRs lasting roughly 15 and 9 cycles. TCRdb re-called the 5' RACE reads; one entry per CDR3 protein, DNA not given. This specimen shows about 440,000 distinct CDR3 sequences; the ten leading clones hold 2% to 3%. The rearrangement joins TRBV5-1 to TRBJ2-5; TCRdb gives TRBD1 as the D gene, but with no DNA this cannot be confirmed. The TCR sequence derives from a human donor with ulcerative colitis or Crohn's disease, or a healthy co-twin of an affected twin (not recorded which). The sample consisted of blood. The CDR3 is CASTRTGTGQETQYF.